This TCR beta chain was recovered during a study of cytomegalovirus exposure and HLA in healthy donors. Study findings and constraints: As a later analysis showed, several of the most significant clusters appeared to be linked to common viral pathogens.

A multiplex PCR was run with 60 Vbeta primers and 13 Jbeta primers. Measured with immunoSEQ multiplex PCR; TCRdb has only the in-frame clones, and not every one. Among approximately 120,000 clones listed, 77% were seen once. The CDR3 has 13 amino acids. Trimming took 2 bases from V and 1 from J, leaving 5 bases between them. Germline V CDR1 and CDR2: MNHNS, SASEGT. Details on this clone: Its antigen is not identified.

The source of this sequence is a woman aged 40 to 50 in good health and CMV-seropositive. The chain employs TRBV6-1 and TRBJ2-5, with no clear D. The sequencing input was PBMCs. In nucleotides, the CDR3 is TGTGCCAGCAGTGAACACAGCCAAGAGACCCAGTACTTC. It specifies CASSEHSQETQYF.